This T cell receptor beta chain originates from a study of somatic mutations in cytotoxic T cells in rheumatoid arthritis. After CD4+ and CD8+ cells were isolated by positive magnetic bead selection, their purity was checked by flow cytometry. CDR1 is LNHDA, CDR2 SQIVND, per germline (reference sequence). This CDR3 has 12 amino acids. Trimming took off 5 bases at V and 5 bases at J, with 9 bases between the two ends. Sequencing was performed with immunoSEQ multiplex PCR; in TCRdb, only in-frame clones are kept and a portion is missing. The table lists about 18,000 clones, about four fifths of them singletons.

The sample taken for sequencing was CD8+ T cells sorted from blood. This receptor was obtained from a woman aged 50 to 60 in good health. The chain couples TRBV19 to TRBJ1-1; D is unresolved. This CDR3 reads CASSVGSTEAFF. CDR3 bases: TGTGCCAGTAGTGTTGGATCTACTGAAGCTTTCTTT.